This T cell receptor beta chain was documented in a study of T cell repertoires in cytomegalovirus infection. Findings and limits, study-wide: The ex vivo response was dominated by HLA-C-restricted CMV-specific TCR beta clonotypes.

TCRdb processed the reads anew with MiXCR; each CDR3 protein has one entry. Of roughly 760,000 distinct CDR3 sequences listed, roughly a third are singletons. This clonotype was detected only a few times. Antigen unknown. This clonotype was sampled from a human donor in good health (CMV status not recorded). Some clones in this sample may be carry-over from other donors' samples. Input material: PBMCs.

The CDR3 reads CASSEVGSDEKLFF. The CDR3 DNA sequence: TGTGCCAGCAGTGAAGTAGGCAGTGATGAAAAACTGTTTTTT. The V and J genes are TRBV2 and TRBJ1-4; no clear D. Germline values: CDR1 SNHLY, CDR2 FYNNEI. The CDR3 consists of 14 residues. V gave up 1 base and J gave up 6 bases, with 9 bases separating them.